The 6 T cell receptor beta chains listed next were all sequenced from one sample in a study of T cell repertoires in ileal Crohn's disease. The assay was immunoSEQ multiplex PCR, and TCRdb's table has in-frame clones only and misses some. The top ten clones hold approximately 3.6% of a sample with 15,000 or so clones, approximately 94% of them seen once. The sample consisted of ileal tissue. These receptors all stem from an adult with Crohn's disease.

CDR3 protein: CASSIGGQTDTQYF. The CDR3 DNA sequence: TGCGCCAGCAGCATAGGGGGTCAGACAGATACGCAGTATTTT. The rearrangement uses TRBV5-1 and TRBJ2-3; TRBD1 is a possible D gene (6 bases). The V gene lost 4 bases and the J gene lost 3 bases, with 12 bases spanning the gap. The CDR3 has 14 amino acids. Germline V gene sequence: CDR1 SGHRS, CDR2 YFSETQ.

V is TRBV19 and J is TRBJ1-3, with 9 bases fitting TRBD1. Germline V CDR1 and CDR2: LNHDA, SQIVND (reference sequence). This CDR3 contains 15 residues. V gave up 7 bases and J gave up 2 bases; unmatched junction bases: 6. The CDR3 bases are TGTGCCAGTATAGCGACAGGGGGACCTGGAAACACCATATATTTT. Translation: CASIATGGPGNTIYF.

The genes are TRBV19 and TRBJ2-7, with 7 nucleotides matching TRBD1. The V and J ends lost 7 bases and 0 bases, in that order; junction bases with no gene match: 9. The CDR3 contains 15 residues. Germline CDR1 and CDR2: LNHDA and SQIVND (reference sequence). The CDR3 nucleotides are TGTGCCAGTACCGCGACAGGGAAAGGCTCCTACGAGCAGTACTTC. Residues: CASTATGKGSYEQYF.

The chain couples TRBV28 to TRBJ1-6, with D tentatively TRBD1 (6 bases). V was pared by 6 bases and J by 9 bases, with 21 bases between. Germline V lookup: CDR1 MDHEN, CDR2 SYDVKM. The CDR3 consists of 16 residues. CDR3 sequence (DNA): TGTGCCAGCAGCCCCGCAACAGGGTGGGGCCCTTCACCCCTCCACTTT. Translating it yields CASSPATGWGPSPLHF.

The chain carries TRBV7-8 and TRBJ2-7; D possibly corresponds to TRBD1 (6 bases). Germline lookup yields CDR1 SGHVS and CDR2 FQNEAQ. The CDR3 runs 14 residues. V lost 1 base, J lost 6 bases, and 13 bases lay in between. This chain's CDR3 is CASSLDFTGPEQYF. As DNA, the CDR3 is TGTGCCAGCAGCTTAGATTTCACAGGGCCCGAGCAGTACTTC.

The rearrangement links TRBV15 to TRBJ1-4; unclear D gene. CDR1 and CDR2 from the germline V gene are LNHNV and YYDKDF (reference sequence). Trimming cost V 3 bases and J 8 bases, with 7 bases left between them. This CDR3 region has 12 residues. This chain's CDR3 is CATSRGAEKLFF. CDR3 coding DNA: TGTGCCACCAGCAGGGGCGCGGAAAAACTGTTTTTT.